One sample yielded the 30 T cell receptor beta chains listed below, sequenced in a study of Graves' ophthalmopathy and Graves' hyperthyroidism. RNA transcripts served as template for amplifying TCR beta CDR3 sequences. The first round was an RT-PCR with HTBI primers, and the second round was a multiplex PCR. Each CDR3 protein gets one entry after TCRdb re-called the multiplex PCR reads with MiXCR. The table records around 1.1 million distinct CDR3 sequences, 35% to 40% of them present only once. Sequencing was carried out using peripheral blood or thyroid tissue (not recorded which). The receptors originated from an adult man with Graves' hyperthyroidism.

At least ten counts were recorded for this clonotype. The gene calls are TRBV20-1 and TRBJ2-5; 7 bases map to TRBD1. The length of the CDR3 is 13 residues. The germline gives CDR1 DFQATT, CDR2 SNEGSKA (reference sequence). The J segment lost 1 base and the V segment lost 5 bases, leaving 4 bases of the junction unmatched. In nucleotides, the CDR3 is TGCAGTGCTCTCCACAGGGGCCAAGAGACCCAGTACTTC. Its translation: CSALHRGQETQYF.

This clonotype was found many times. The chain couples TRBV28 to TRBJ2-2; D gene uncertain. The ends were cut back, 3 bases at V and 2 bases at J, with 10 bases in the middle. Looked up from germline, CDR1 is MDHEN and CDR2 is SYDVKM. This CDR3 comprises 15 residues. The CDR3 DNA follows: TGTGCCAGCAGTTTGGTTGCCGTAAACACCGGGGAGCTGTTTTTT. Protein: CASSLVAVNTGELFF.

DNA for the CDR3: TGCAGCGTTGCCGGGGCTAACACTGAAGCTTTCTTT. Translation gives CSVAGANTEAFF. J is TRBJ1-1 and V is TRBV29-1, with D tentatively TRBD1 (5 bases). V shed 4 bases and J shed 2 bases, with 8 bases lying between them. The CDR3 covers 12 residues. CDR1 and CDR2 (germline): SQVTM, ANQGSEA.

This clonotype appeared a single time. The rearrangement links TRBV29-1 to TRBJ2-7; D is perhaps TRBD2 (5 bases). From germline, CDR1 is SQVTM and CDR2 ANQGSEA. CDR3 length: 12 residues. The V and J ends lost 0 bases and 6 bases respectively, with 9 bases between them. The CDR3 nucleotides read TGCAGCGTTGAAGATCGGGGAGCCGAGCAGTACTTC. Encoded protein: CSVEDRGAEQYF.

This clonotype occurred a few times. V usage is TRBV27 and J usage is TRBJ2-2; 9 nucleotides line up with TRBD1. The CDR3 spans 16 residues. Germline CDR1 and CDR2: MNHEY and SMNVEV (reference sequence). V was pared by 2 bases and J by 7 bases, with 8 bases of the junction left unmatched. The CDR3 region is CASSLGQGTENGELFF. The CDR3 DNA reads as TGTGCCAGCAGTTTAGGACAGGGGACTGAAAACGGGGAGCTGTTTTTT.

The chain recombines TRBV29-1 with TRBJ1-2, with 11 bases aligning to TRBD1. J lost 6 bases, V lost 4 bases, and 1 base had no gene match. The CDR3 sequence is 12 residues long. Per germline, CDR1 SQVTM and CDR2 ANQGSEA. This CDR3 reads CSVVDRGHGYTF. CDR3 bases: TGCAGCGTTGTGGACAGGGGGCATGGCTACACCTTC.

This clonotype came up once. The chain is built from TRBV10-3 and TRBJ2-3; possible D gene TRBD1, 5 bases. In germline, CDR1 is ENHRY, CDR2 SYGVKD. The CDR3 spans 13 residues. The ends were cut back, 3 bases at V and 4 bases at J, with 8 bases in the middle. CDR3 DNA: TGTGCCATCAGTGAAGGGGCGGCAGATACGCAGTATTTT. Translation gives CAISEGAADTQYF.

This clonotype was found many times. The chain combines TRBV2 with TRBJ2-6; the D gene is possibly TRBD1 (5 bases). CDR3 size: 15 residues. The V gene's germline CDR1 is SNHLY and CDR2 FYNNEI. The V end lost 4 bases, the J end lost 0 bases, and 7 bases lay between the germline ends. CDR3 loop: CASSGQYSGANVLTF. The CDR3 DNA is TGTGCCAGCAGTGGACAGTACTCTGGGGCCAACGTCCTGACTTTC.

The chain uses TRBV24-1 and TRBJ1-4, with 10 bases lining up with TRBD1. The CDR3 length is 16 residues. Trimming cost V 2 bases and J 7 bases; bases outside gene matches: 6. CDR1 and CDR2 (germline): KGHDR, SFDVKD. The CDR3 nucleotides are TGTGCCACCAGTGATTCCCGGACAGGGGGGTCTGAAAAACTGTTTTTT. Residues: CATSDSRTGGSEKLFF.

Only a few counts were recorded for this clonotype. One junction end does not reproduce the germline sequence, and a read error may be involved. The genes are TRBV9 and TRBJ1-2, with D perhaps matching TRBD1 (5 bases). The length of the CDR3 is 17 residues. Per germline, CDR1 SGDLS and CDR2 YYNGEE. The CDR3 loop reads CASSVVPRVVDNYGHTF. CDR3 sequence (DNA): TGTGCCAGCAGCGTAGTTCCCAGGGTTGTGGATAACTATGGCCACACCTTC.

The CDR3 region is CSVAGLGANVLTF. As DNA, the CDR3 is TGCAGCGTTGCAGGGTTGGGGGCCAACGTCCTGACTTTC. The chain uses TRBV29-1 and TRBJ2-6, with D possibly being TRBD1 (5 bases). V was clipped by 4 bases and J by 4 bases, with 8 bases between them. Germline V CDR1 and CDR2: SQVTM, ANQGSEA. This CDR3 contains 13 residues.

This clonotype showed up many times. The rearrangement links TRBV4-1 to TRBJ2-7, with D perhaps TRBD1 (6 bases). The CDR3 loop spans 11 amino acids. In germline, CDR1 is MGHRA, CDR2 YSYEKL. Trimming left V 1 base short and J 10 bases short, with 8 bases between. The CDR3 reads CASSQGGPQYF. In DNA, the CDR3 is TGCGCCAGCAGCCAAGGGGGGCCTCAGTACTTC.

At least ten counts were recorded for this clonotype. This chain links TRBV7-8 with TRBJ1-4, with TRBD1 as a possible D gene (6 bases). Per germline, CDR1 SGHVS and CDR2 FQNEAQ. This CDR3 has 16 amino acids. With 1 base removed from V and 5 bases from J, the gap between germline ends came to 14 bases. CDR3 sequence reads: CASSLGGRGGNEKLFF. The CDR3 DNA sequence: TGTGCCAGCAGCTTAGGCGGACGAGGGGGGAATGAAAAACTGTTTTTT.

This clonotype appeared once. The chain is built from TRBV10-3 and TRBJ2-2; tentatively, D is TRBD1 (6 bases). The CDR3 has 12 residues. Looked up from germline, CDR1 is ENHRY and CDR2 is SYGVKD. Trimming stripped 6 bases from V and 7 bases from J, with 9 bases between. The CDR3 DNA reads TGTGCCATCAGGGGGGCCAGCGGGGAGCTGTTTTTT. As protein: CAIRGASGELFF.

This clonotype was counted ten times or more. The chain is built from TRBV6-5 and TRBJ2-5; possibly TRBD2 for D (6 bases). The CDR3 contains 13 residues. Trimming pared 2 bases from V and 6 bases from J, leaving 10 bases between. CDR1 MNHEY and CDR2 SVGAGI come from the germline V gene. The CDR3 region has the DNA TGTGCCAGCAGTTACGTGGGAGGAAAGACCCAGTACTTC. This codes for CASSYVGGKTQYF.

This clonotype has ten or more counts. This chain connects TRBV2 to TRBJ1-1, with 9 bases identical to TRBD1. V shed 3 bases and J 4 bases; nucleotides not matched to a gene: 3. This CDR3 is 14 amino acids long. Per germline, CDR1 SNHLY and CDR2 FYNNEI. The CDR3 is CASSDGTGFTEAFF. CDR3 sequence (DNA): TGTGCCAGCAGTGACGGGACAGGGTTCACTGAAGCTTTCTTT.

The chain uses TRBV25-1 and TRBJ1-2, with 11 positions matching TRBD1. The V gene's germline CDR1 is MGHDK and CDR2 SYGVNS. The CDR3 spans 15 residues. V gave up 6 bases and J gave up 0 bases; unmatched junction bases: 3. The CDR3 reads CASRGQGAANYGYTF. The CDR3 nucleotides read TGTGCCAGCAGAGGACAGGGGGCGGCTAACTATGGCTACACCTTC.

A word on this clonotype: Germline and junction disagree at one end, which may indicate a read error. The rearrangement joins TRBV5-5 to TRBJ2-7; TRBD1 aligns across 8 bases. Germline V CDR1 and CDR2: SGHKS, YYEKEE (reference sequence). CDR3 length: 16 residues. CDR3 region: CASSLGYSGQAYEQYF. The CDR3 bases are TGCGCCAGCAGCTTGGGGTATTCGGGACAGGCCTACGAGCAGTACTTC.

V is TRBV19 and J is TRBJ1-1; D ambiguous. The length of the CDR3 is 17 residues. V was cut by 2 bases and J by 4 bases, with 20 bases left in between. Per germline, CDR1 LNHDA and CDR2 SQIVND (reference sequence). CDR3 bases: TGTGCCAGTAGTATAAGGTCGGCAGCAGCCAGGTCCACTGAAGCTTTCTTT. Translation: CASSIRSAAARSTEAFF.

This clonotype has more than one count but fewer than ten. J is TRBJ2-7 and V is TRBV19; 12 nucleotides line up with TRBD2. Germline V CDR1 and CDR2: LNHDA, SQIVND (reference sequence). V was pared by 5 bases and J by 7 bases, with 9 bases of the junction left unmatched. This CDR3 spans 15 amino acids. CDR3 sequence reads: CASSPSGRASGEQYF. CDR3 nucleotide sequence: TGTGCCAGTAGTCCTAGCGGGAGGGCATCGGGGGAGCAGTACTTC.

The chain carries TRBV10-2 and TRBJ1-2; D possibly corresponds to TRBD1 (6 bases). Between the trimmed V and J ends, which lost 2 bases and 7 bases, there was a span of 23 bases. This CDR3 comprises 17 residues. CDR1 and CDR2 from the germline V gene are WSHSY and SAAADI. The CDR3 protein is CASSEPDSDLYLGGYTF. The CDR3 nucleotides are TGCGCCAGCAGTGAGCCGGACAGTGATTTGTACCTCGGTGGCTACACCTTC.

At least ten counts were recorded for this clonotype. CDR3 DNA sequence: TGTGCCACCAAAGTATCGGACAGGGTGTACTATGGCTACACCTTC. This translates into CATKVSDRVYYGYTF. The V and J genes are TRBV19 and TRBJ1-2, with TRBD1 matching over 8 bases. This CDR3 is 15 amino acids long. Unmatched junction bases numbered 13, after V lost 10 bases and J lost 3 bases. The germline V gene has CDR1 LNHDA and CDR2 SQIVND (reference sequence).

Turning to this clonotype: The junction shows a germline mismatch at one end, possibly a read error. The chain recombines TRBV10-3 with TRBJ1-2; possibly TRBD1 for D (5 bases). The CDR3 is 15 amino acids. From germline, CDR1 is ENHRY and CDR2 SYGVKD. The CDR3 region is CASSPPWSGDYGYTF. The CDR3, as DNA: TGTGCCAGCAGTCCTCCGTGGTCGGGGGACTATGGCTACACCTTC.

This clonotype was observed a handful of times. The chain joins TRBV20-1 to TRBJ1-2; D not resolved. CDR1 is DFQATT, CDR2 SNEGSKA, per germline (reference sequence). The CDR3 totals 11 residues. Trimming pared 4 bases from V and 6 bases from J, leaving 9 bases between. The chain's CDR3 is CSAKDYHGYTF. In DNA form, the CDR3 reads TGCAGTGCTAAGGATTACCATGGCTACACCTTC.

Here the CDR3 reads CASSHSGGLNRETQYF. CDR3 sequence (DNA): TGTGCCAGCAGTCATAGCGGGGGGTTAAACCGAGAGACCCAGTACTTC. V is TRBV6-1 and J is TRBJ2-5, with 10 bases matching TRBD2. The CDR3 has 16 amino acids. Germline V gene data show CDR1 as MNHNS and CDR2 as SASEGT. The J segment lost 4 bases and the V segment lost 5 bases, leaving 10 bases of the junction unmatched.

V and J are TRBV4-2 and TRBJ2-5, with TRBD1 matching 10 bases. The germline V gene encodes CDR1 LGHNA and CDR2 YNFKEQ. The CDR3 extends over 16 amino acids. V dropped 4 bases and J dropped 1; count of bases not matched to a gene: 6. The CDR3 loop is CASSPRQGAGQETQYF. Written as DNA, the CDR3 is TGTGCCAGCAGCCCAAGACAGGGGGCCGGCCAAGAGACCCAGTACTTC.

The chain is built from TRBV5-1 and TRBJ1-1; D is perhaps TRBD1 (6 bases). This CDR3 spans 14 amino acids. In germline, CDR1 is SGHRS, CDR2 YFSETQ. Between the trimmed V and J ends, which lost 3 bases and 10 bases, there was a span of 19 bases. The CDR3 reads CASSSGQSGAGAFF. CDR3 in DNA: TGCGCCAGCAGCTCAGGACAGTCAGGCGCCGGAGCTTTCTTT.

This sequence joins TRBV5-4 and TRBJ2-7, with TRBD2 identical over 11 bases. Germline CDR1 reads SGHNT; CDR2 reads YYREEE (reference sequence). The CDR3 contains 15 residues. Unmatched junction bases numbered 5, after V lost 0 bases and J lost 6 bases. The CDR3: CASSLVLAGVLEQYF. DNA of the CDR3: TGTGCCAGCAGCTTGGTACTAGCGGGAGTTCTCGAGCAGTACTTC. Supplemented by reference TRBV5-4 and TRBJ2-7, the full variable domain reads ETGVTQSPTHLIKTRGQQVTLRCSSQSGHNTVSWYQQALGQGPQFIFQYYREEENGRGNFPPRFSGLQFPNYSSELNVNALELDDSALYLCASSLVLAGVLEQYFGPGTRLTVT.

CDR3 DNA sequence: TGTGCCAGCAGAGGGAGAAGGACTAGCGGCCTGACTTTC. Its protein is CASRGRRTSGLTF. The chain uses TRBV2 and TRBJ2-6; 10 nucleotides align to TRBD2. The junction had 8 bases not matched to a gene; V was cut back by 6 bases and J by 15 bases. Germline lookup yields CDR1 SNHLY and CDR2 FYNNEI. This CDR3 region has 13 residues.

The V gene is TRBV10-2, the J gene TRBJ1-5; 9 bases align to TRBD1. V shed 4 bases, J shed 6 bases, and the junction held 7 bases outside the gene matches. Per germline, CDR1 WSHSY and CDR2 SAAADI. CDR3 size: 15 residues. The CDR3, as DNA: TGCGCCAGCAGTGCCGGACAGGGGACCGGTCAGCCCCAGCATTTT. This codes for CASSAGQGTGQPQHF.